The next 14 T cell receptor beta chains were all read from a single sample in a study of T cell clonotyping in hematopoietic cell transplantation. Profiling relied on immunoSEQ multiplex PCR, and the TCRdb table lists in-frame clones only, not all of them. This table holds some 14,000 clones, about 56% found once. Source material: PBMCs. These TCRs come from a human donor who either received an allogeneic hematopoietic cell transplant for a myeloid malignancy or was a related donor (not recorded which). Some clones in this sample may be carry-over from other donors' samples.

V gene TRBV30 combines with J gene TRBJ1-3, with D maybe TRBD1 (5 bases). Germline CDR1 and CDR2: GTSNPN and SVGIG (reference sequence). Trimming cost V 1 base and J 2 bases, with 6 bases left between them. The CDR3 length is 13 residues. Here the CDR3 reads CAWSEGAGNTIYF. CDR3 nucleotide sequence: TGTGCCTGGAGTGAAGGGGCTGGAAACACCATATATTTT.

CDR3 in amino acids: CASSESQVGREQYF. CDR3 nucleotides: TGTGCCAGCAGTGAAAGTCAGGTAGGCAGAGAGCAGTACTTC. The chain joins TRBV2 to TRBJ2-7; D is uncertain. CDR3 length equals 14 residues. Looked up from germline, CDR1 is SNHLY and CDR2 is FYNNEI. Trimming removed 2 bases at V and 7 bases at J, with 15 bases between. Looking up the rest from reference TRBV2 and TRBJ2-7 gives the full variable domain: EPEVTQTPSHQVTQMGQEVILRCVPISNHLYFYWYRQILGQKVEFLVSFYNNEISEKSEIFDDQFSVERPDGSNFTLKIRSTKLEDSAMYFCASSESQVGREQYFGPGTRLTVT.

This clone was recorded a few times. The gene calls are TRBV7-9 and TRBJ2-7; 8 bases are a match to TRBD1. This CDR3 has 15 amino acids. Germline loops: CDR1 SEHNR, CDR2 FQNEAQ (reference sequence). The V gene end was trimmed by 4 bases and the J gene end by 3 bases; junction bases not matched to a gene: 8. CDR3 DNA sequence: TGTGCCAGCAGCTCCCTAGACAGGGGAGACTACGAGCAGTACTTC. Encoded protein: CASSSLDRGDYEQYF. The full variable domain, its missing parts supplied by reference TRBV7-9 and TRBJ2-7, is DTGVSQNPRHKITKRGQNVTFRCDPISEHNRLYWYRQTLGQGPEFLTYFQNEAQLEKSRLLSDRFSAERPKGSFSTLEIQRTEQGDSAMYLCASSSLDRGDYEQYFGPGTRLTVT.

The table lists this clone with a few counts. The V gene is TRBV30, the J gene TRBJ1-2; D uncertain. V was pared by 2 bases and J by 7 bases, with 11 bases between. The CDR3 covers 12 residues. Germline CDR1 and CDR2: GTSNPN and SVGIG (reference sequence). The CDR3 DNA reads TGTGCCTGGAGTATACAGAGCGGTGGCTACACCTTC. The encoded protein is CAWSIQSGGYTF.

DNA of the CDR3: TGTGCCAGCAGCGGCAGATACAGGGGGCGCATCTATGGCTACACCTTC. Its protein product is CASSGRYRGRIYGYTF. The V and J genes are TRBV5-5 and TRBJ1-2, with 9 bases matching TRBD1. Germline V gene lookup returns CDR1 SGHKS and CDR2 YYEKEE (reference sequence). V lost 4 bases to trimming and J lost 4 bases; unmatched junction nucleotides: 11. The CDR3 contains 16 residues.

This rearrangement joins TRBV11-3 to TRBJ2-1, with D hard to call. Per germline, CDR1 SGHNT and CDR2 YENEEA. V was pared by 1 base and J by 8 bases, with 9 bases between. The CDR3 runs 13 residues. The CDR3 loop is CASSLGLGDEQFF. DNA for the CDR3: TGTGCCAGCAGCTTAGGATTGGGCGATGAGCAGTTCTTC. Full variable domain (rest looked up from reference TRBV11-3 and TRBJ2-1): EAGVVQSPRYKIIEKKQPVAFWCNPISGHNTLYWYLQNLGQGPELLIRYENEEAVDDSQLPKDRFSAERLKGVDSTLKIQPAELGDSAVYLCASSLGLGDEQFFGPGTRLTVL.

This clone has only a few counts. The chain has TRBV28 and TRBJ2-7, with D unresolved. The CDR3 has 12 residues. V was shortened by 2 bases and J by 3 bases, with 5 bases between the two germline ends. CDR1 and CDR2 (germline): MDHEN, SYDVKM. Here the CDR3 reads CASSLGGYEQYF. CDR3 sequence (DNA): TGTGCCAGCAGTTTAGGCGGCTACGAGCAGTACTTC.

The rearrangement links TRBV4-2 to TRBJ2-7; 10 bases line up with TRBD1. CDR3 size: 15 residues. CDR1 LGHNA and CDR2 YNFKEQ come from the germline V gene. The V and J ends lost 2 bases and 5 bases, in that order; junction bases with no gene match: 6. The CDR3: CASSQTRGTGDEQYF. The DNA for the CDR3 is TGTGCCAGCAGCCAAACTCGGGGGACAGGGGACGAGCAGTACTTC.

V usage is TRBV30 and J usage is TRBJ2-7; a possible D gene is TRBD1 (5 bases). CDR1 is GTSNPN and CDR2 is SVGIG in the germline V gene (reference sequence). The CDR3 loop spans 12 amino acids. Trimming shortened V by 5 bases and J by 5 bases, and 13 bases separated the two germline ends. CDR3 DNA: TGTGCCTGGGTCAGGGCGACTGACGAGCAGTACTTC. Encoded protein: CAWVRATDEQYF.

This clone has a handful of counts. This chain joins TRBV6-1 and TRBJ2-2; 9 nucleotides match TRBD1. Germline CDR1 reads MNHNS; CDR2 reads SASEGT. V lost 6 bases and J lost 6; bases outside the gene matches: 2. This CDR3 region has 13 residues. CDR3 sequence reads: CASRGQGPGELFF. CDR3 DNA sequence: TGTGCCAGCAGGGGACAGGGACCCGGGGAGCTGTTTTTT.

This chain links TRBV25-1 with TRBJ1-5, with D tentatively TRBD1 (6 bases). The CDR3 is 15 amino acids. V gave up 2 bases and J gave up 1 base, with 9 bases separating them. From germline, CDR1 is MGHDK and CDR2 SYGVNS. The DNA of the CDR3 is TGTGCCAGCAGTGAAGGACAGCGAAGCAATCAGCCCCAGCATTTT. This translates into CASSEGQRSNQPQHF.

The J gene is TRBJ1-2, the V gene TRBV14; no clear D. This CDR3 is 14 amino acids long. Germline V gives CDR1 SGHDN, CDR2 FVKESK. With 0 bases removed from V and 2 bases from J, the gap between germline ends came to 7 bases. The CDR3 DNA reads TGTGCCAGCAGCCAAGATCGGCGCAACTATGGCTACACCTTC. Protein product: CASSQDRRNYGYTF.

The V call is TRBV28, the J call TRBJ1-5; D is ambiguous. Germline values: CDR1 MDHEN, CDR2 SYDVKM. The CDR3 runs to 15 residues. The V gene lost 4 bases and the J gene lost 0 bases, with 10 bases spanning the gap. The DNA for the CDR3 is TGTGCCAGCAGTTCCGACGGATATAGCAATCAGCCCCAGCATTTT. This gives the protein CASSSDGYSNQPQHF.

Note on this clone: A read error is likely, as this CDR3 ends without the conserved phenylalanine or tryptophan. The J gene is TRBJ1-1, the V gene TRBV11-2, with D perhaps matching TRBD1 (6 bases). V lost 5 bases and J lost 4, with 14 bases in between. The CDR3 spans 14 residues. The germline CDR1 and CDR2 sequences are SGHAT and FQNNGV. The CDR3 sequence is CASSARDRSTEAFL. CDR3 coding DNA: TGTGCCAGCAGCGCCCGAGACAGGTCCACTGAAGCTTTCCTT.